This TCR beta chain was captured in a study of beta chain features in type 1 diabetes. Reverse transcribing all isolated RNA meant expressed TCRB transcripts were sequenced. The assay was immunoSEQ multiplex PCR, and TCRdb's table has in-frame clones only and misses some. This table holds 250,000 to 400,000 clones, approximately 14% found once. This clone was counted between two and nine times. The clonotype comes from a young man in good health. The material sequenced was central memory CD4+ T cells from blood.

The CDR3 loop reads CASGVGGAEAFF. The DNA for the CDR3 is TGTGCCAGCGGGGTGGGTGGCGCTGAAGCTTTCTTT. The V and J genes are TRBV6-5 and TRBJ1-1, with D uncertain. The V gene lost 8 bases and the J gene lost 6 bases, with 13 bases spanning the gap. The CDR3 is 12 residues long. Per germline, CDR1 MNHEY and CDR2 SVGAGI.